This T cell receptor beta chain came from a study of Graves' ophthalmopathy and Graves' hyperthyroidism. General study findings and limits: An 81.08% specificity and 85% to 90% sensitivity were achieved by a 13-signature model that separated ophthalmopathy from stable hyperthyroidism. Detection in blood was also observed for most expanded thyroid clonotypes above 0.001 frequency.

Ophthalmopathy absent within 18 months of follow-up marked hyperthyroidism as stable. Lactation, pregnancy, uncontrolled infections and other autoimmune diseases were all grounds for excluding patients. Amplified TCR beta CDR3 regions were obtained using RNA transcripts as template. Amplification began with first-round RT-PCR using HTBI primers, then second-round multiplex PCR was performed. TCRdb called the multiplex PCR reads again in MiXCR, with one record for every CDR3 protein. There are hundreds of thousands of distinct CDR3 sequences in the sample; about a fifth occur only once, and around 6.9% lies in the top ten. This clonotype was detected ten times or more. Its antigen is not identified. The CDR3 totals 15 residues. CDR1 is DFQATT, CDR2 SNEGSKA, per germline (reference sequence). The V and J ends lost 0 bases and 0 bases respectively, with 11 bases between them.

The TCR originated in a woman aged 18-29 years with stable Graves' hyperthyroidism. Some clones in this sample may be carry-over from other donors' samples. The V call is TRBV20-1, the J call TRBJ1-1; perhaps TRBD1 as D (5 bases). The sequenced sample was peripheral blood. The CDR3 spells CSARDRAGLNTEAFF. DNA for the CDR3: TGCAGTGCTAGAGATCGGGCAGGGTTGAACACTGAAGCTTTCTTT.